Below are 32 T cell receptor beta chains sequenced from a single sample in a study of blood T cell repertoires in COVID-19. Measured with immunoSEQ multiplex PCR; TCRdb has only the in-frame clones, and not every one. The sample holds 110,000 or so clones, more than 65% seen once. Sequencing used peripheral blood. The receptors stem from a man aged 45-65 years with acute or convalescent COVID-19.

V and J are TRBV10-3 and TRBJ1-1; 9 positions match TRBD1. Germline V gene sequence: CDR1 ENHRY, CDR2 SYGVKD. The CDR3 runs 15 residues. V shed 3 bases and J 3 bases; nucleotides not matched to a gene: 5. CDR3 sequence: CAISEGDRVDTEAFF. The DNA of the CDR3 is TGTGCCATCAGTGAAGGGGACAGGGTCGACACTGAAGCTTTCTTT.

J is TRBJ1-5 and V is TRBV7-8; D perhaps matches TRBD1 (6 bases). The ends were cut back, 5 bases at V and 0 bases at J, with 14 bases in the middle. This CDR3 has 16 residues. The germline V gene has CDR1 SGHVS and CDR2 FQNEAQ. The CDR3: CASSPSRQDSNQPQHF. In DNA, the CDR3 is TGTGCCAGCAGCCCCTCTCGACAGGATAGCAATCAGCCCCAGCATTTT.

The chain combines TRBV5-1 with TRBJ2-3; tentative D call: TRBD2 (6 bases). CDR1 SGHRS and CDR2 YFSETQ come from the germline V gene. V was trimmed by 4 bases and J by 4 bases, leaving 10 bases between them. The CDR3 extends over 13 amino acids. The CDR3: CASSLPGADTQYF. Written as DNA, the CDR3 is TGCGCCAGCAGCCTTCCGGGGGCAGATACGCAGTATTTT.

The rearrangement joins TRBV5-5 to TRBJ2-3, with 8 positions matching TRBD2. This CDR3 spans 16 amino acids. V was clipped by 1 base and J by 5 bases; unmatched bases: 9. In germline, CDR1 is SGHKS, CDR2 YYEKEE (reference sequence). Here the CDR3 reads CASSLTGGSFGDTQYF. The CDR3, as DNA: TGTGCCAGCAGCTTGACGGGGGGGTCCTTCGGAGATACGCAGTATTTT.

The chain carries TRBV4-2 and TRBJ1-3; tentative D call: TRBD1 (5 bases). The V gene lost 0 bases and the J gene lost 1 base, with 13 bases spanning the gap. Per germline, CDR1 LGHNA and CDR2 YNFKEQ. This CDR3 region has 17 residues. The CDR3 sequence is CASSQDRGTVSGNTIYF. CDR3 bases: TGTGCCAGCAGCCAAGATCGCGGGACGGTGTCTGGAAACACCATATATTTT.

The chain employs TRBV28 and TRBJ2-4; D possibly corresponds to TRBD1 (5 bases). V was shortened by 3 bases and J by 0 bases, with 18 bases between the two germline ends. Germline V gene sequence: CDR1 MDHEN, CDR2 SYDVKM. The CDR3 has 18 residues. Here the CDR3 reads CASSFSPMRTIAKNIQYF. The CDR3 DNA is TGTGCCAGCAGTTTTAGTCCGATGAGGACAATAGCCAAAAACATTCAGTACTTC.

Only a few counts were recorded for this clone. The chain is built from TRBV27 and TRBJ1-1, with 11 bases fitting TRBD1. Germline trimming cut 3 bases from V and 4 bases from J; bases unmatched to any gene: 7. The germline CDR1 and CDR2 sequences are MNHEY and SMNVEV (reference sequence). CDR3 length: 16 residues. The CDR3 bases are TGTGCCAGCAGTTTCCTCCGGACAGGGGGCGGCACTGAAGCTTTCTTT. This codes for CASSFLRTGGGTEAFF.

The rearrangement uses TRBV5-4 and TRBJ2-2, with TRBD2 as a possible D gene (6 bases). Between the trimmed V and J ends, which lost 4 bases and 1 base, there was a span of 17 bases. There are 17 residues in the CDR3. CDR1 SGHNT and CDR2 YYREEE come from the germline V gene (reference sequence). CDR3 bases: TGTGCCAGCAGCCACCCCCCTGGCGGGGAGAACACCGGGGAGCTGTTTTTT. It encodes CASSHPPGGENTGELFF. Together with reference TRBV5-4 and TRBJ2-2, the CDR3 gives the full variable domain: ETGVTQSPTHLIKTRGQQVTLRCSSQSGHNTVSWYQQALGQGPQFIFQYYREEENGRGNFPPRFSGLQFPNYSSELNVNALELDDSALYLCASSHPPGGENTGELFFGEGSRLTVL.

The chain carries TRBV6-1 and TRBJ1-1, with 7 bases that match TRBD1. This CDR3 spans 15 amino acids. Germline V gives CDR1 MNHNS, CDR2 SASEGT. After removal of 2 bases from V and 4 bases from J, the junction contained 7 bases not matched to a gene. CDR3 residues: CASSERGAGGTEAFF. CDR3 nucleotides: TGTGCCAGCAGTGAAAGGGGGGCAGGGGGCACTGAAGCTTTCTTT.

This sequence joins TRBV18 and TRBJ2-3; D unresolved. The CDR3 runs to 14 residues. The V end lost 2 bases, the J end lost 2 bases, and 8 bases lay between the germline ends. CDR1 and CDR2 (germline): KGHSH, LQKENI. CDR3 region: CASSPLSATDTQYF. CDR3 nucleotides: TGTGCCAGCTCACCATTAAGCGCCACAGATACGCAGTATTTT. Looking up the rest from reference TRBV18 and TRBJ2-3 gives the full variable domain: NAGVMQNPRHLVRRRGQEARLRCSPMKGHSHVYWYRQLPEEGLKFMVYLQKENIIDESGMPKERFSAEFPKEGPSILRIQQVVRGDSAAYFCASSPLSATDTQYFGPGTRLTVL.

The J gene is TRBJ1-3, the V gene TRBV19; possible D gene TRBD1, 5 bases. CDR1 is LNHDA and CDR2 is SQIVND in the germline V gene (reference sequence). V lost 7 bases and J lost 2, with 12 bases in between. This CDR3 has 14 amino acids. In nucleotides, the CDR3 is TGTGCCAGTATCCTCTCGGGGGCTGGAAACACCATATATTTT. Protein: CASILSGAGNTIYF. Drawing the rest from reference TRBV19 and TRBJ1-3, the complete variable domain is DGGITQSPKYLFRKEGQNVTLSCEQNLNHDAMYWYRQDPGQGLRLIYYSQIVNDFQKGDIAEGYSVSREKKESFPLTVTSAQKNPTAFYLCASILSGAGNTIYFGEGSWLTVV.

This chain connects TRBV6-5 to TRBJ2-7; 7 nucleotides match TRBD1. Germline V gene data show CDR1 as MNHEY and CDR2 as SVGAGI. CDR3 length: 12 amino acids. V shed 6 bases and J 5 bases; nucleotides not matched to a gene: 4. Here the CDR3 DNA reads TGTGCCAGCAGCCAGGGGGACGACGAGCAGTACTTC. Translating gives CASSQGDDEQYF.

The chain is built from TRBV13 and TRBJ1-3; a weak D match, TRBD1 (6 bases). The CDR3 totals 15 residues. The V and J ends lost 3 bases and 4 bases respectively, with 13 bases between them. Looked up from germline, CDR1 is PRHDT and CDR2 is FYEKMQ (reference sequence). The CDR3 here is CASSFSDREGNTIYF. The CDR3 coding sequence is TGTGCCAGCAGCTTCTCGGACAGAGAAGGAAACACCATATATTTT.

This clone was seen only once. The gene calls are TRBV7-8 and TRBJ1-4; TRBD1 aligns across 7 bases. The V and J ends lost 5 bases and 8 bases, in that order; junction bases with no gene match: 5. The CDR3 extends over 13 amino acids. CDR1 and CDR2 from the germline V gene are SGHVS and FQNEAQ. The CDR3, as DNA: TGTGCCAGCAGCCTTGGGACAGTAGAAAAACTGTTTTTT. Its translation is CASSLGTVEKLFF.

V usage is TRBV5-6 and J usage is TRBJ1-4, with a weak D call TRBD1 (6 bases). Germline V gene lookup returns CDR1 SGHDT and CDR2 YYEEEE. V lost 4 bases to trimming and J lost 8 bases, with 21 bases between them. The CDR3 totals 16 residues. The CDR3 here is CASSQTPTGFGEKLFF. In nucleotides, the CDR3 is TGTGCCAGCAGCCAAACACCAACAGGGTTCGGCGAAAAACTGTTTTTT.

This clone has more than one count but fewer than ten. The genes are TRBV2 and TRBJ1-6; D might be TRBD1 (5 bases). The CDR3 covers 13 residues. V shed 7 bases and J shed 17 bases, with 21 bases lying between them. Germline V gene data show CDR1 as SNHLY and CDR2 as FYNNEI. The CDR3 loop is CASNRRGGVQVHF. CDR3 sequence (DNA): TGTGCCAGCAACCGACGGGGGGGAGTCCAGGTCCACTTT. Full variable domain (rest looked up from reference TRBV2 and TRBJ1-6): EPEVTQTPSHQVTQMGQEVILRCVPISNHLYFYWYRQILGQKVEFLVSFYNNEISEKSEIFDDQFSVERPDGSNFTLKIRSTKLEDSAMYFCASNRRGGVQVHFGNGTRLTVT.

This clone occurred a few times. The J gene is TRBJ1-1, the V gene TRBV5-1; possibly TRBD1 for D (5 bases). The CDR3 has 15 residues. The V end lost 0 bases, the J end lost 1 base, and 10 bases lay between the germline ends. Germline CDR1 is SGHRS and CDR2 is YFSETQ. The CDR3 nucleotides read TGCGCCAGCAGCTTGGGGCTCAGGGCGAACACTGAAGCTTTCTTT. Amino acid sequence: CASSLGLRANTEAFF.

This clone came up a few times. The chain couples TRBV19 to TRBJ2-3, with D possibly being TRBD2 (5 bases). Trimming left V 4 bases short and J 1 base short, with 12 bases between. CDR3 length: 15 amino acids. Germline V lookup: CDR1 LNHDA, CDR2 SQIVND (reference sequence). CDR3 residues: CASSSGVRGTDTQYF. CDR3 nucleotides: TGTGCCAGTAGTAGTGGAGTGAGGGGCACAGATACGCAGTATTTT.

CDR3 loop: CASSFAQTGELFF. The CDR3 DNA reads as TGCGCCAGCAGCTTTGCCCAGACCGGGGAGCTGTTTTTT. The chain links TRBV5-1 to TRBJ2-2, with D unresolved. Trimming removed 2 bases from V and 5 bases from J, with 7 bases in between. The CDR3 totals 13 residues. CDR1 SGHRS and CDR2 YFSETQ come from the germline V gene. The full variable domain, its missing parts supplied by reference TRBV5-1 and TRBJ2-2, is KAGVTQTPRYLIKTRGQQVTLSCSPISGHRSVSWYQQTPGQGLQFLFEYFSETQRNKGNFPGRFSGRQFSNSRSEMNVSTLELGDSALYLCASSFAQTGELFFGEGSRLTVL.

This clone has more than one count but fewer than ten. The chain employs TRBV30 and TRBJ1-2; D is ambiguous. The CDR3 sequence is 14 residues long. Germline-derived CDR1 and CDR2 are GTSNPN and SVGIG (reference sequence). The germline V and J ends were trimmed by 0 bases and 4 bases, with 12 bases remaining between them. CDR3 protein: CAWSVRGFGYGYTF. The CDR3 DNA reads TGTGCCTGGAGTGTACGGGGTTTTGGCTATGGCTACACCTTC. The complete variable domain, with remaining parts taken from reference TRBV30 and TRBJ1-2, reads SQTIHQWPATLVQPVGSPLSLECTVEGTSNPNLYWYRQAAGRGLQLLFYSVGIGQISSEVPQNLSASRPQDRQFILSSKKLLLSDSGFYLCAWSVRGFGYGYTFGSGTRLTVV.

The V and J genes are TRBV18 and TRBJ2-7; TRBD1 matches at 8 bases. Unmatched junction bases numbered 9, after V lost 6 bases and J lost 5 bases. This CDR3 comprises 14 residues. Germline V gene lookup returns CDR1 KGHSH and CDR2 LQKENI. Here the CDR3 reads CASSVDRGGNEQYF. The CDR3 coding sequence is TGTGCCAGCTCCGTCGACAGGGGCGGGAACGAGCAGTACTTC.

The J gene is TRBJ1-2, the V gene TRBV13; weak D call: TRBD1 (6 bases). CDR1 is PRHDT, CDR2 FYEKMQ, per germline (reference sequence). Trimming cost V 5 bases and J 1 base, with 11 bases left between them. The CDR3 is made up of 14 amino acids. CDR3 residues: CASSQGTFNYGYTF. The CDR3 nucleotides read TGTGCCAGCAGCCAGGGGACATTTAACTATGGCTACACCTTC.

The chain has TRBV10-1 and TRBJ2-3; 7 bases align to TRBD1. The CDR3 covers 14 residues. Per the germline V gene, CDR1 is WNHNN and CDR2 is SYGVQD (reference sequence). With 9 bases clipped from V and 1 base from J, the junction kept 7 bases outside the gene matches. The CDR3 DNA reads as TGCGCCAGTCTTAGGACAGGTGGCACAGATACGCAGTATTTT. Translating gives CASLRTGGTDTQYF.

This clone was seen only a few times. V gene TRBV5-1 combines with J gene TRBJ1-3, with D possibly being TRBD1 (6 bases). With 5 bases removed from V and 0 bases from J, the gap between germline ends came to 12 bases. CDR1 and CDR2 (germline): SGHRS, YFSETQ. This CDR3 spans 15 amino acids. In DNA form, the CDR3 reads TGCGCCAGCAGTTTGCAGGGGATCTCTGGAAACACCATATATTTT. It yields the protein CASSLQGISGNTIYF.

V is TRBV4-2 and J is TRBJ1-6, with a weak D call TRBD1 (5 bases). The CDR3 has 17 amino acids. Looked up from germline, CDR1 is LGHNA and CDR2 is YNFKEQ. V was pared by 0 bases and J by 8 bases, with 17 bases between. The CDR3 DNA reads TGTGCCAGCAGCCAAGAACTACTCGGCAGGGCGGATTCACCCCTCCACTTT. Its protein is CASSQELLGRADSPLHF.

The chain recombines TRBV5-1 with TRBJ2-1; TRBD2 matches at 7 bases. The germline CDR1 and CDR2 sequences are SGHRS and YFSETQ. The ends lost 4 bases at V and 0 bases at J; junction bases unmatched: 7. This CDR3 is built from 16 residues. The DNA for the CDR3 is TGCGCCAGCAGCCCTTTAGCGGGTTCCTCCTACAATGAGCAGTTCTTC. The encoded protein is CASSPLAGSSYNEQFF.

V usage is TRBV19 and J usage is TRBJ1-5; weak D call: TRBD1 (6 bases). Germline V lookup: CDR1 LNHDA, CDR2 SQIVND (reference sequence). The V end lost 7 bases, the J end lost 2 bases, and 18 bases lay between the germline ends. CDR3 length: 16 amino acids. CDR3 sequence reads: CASNYRDLWGNQPQHF. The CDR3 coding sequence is TGTGCCAGTAATTACAGGGATTTATGGGGCAATCAGCCCCAGCATTTT.

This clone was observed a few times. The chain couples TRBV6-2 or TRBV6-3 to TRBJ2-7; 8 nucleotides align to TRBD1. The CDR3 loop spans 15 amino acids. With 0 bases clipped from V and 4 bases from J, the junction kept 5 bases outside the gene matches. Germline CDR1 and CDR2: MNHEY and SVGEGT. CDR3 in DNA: TGTGCCAGCAGTTACTCCAGGGGGCGAGGTTACGAGCAGTACGTC. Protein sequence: CASSYSRGRGYEQYV.

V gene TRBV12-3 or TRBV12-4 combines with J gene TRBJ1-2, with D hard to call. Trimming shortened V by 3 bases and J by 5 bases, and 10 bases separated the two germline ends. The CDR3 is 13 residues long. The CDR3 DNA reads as TGTGCCAGCAGTTTGACGGCAGGATATGGCTACACCTTC. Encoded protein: CASSLTAGYGYTF.

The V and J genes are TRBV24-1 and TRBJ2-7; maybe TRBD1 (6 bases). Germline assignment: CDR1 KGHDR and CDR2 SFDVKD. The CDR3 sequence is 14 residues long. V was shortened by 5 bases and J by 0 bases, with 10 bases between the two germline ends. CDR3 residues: CATSGGQSSYEQYF. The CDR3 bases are TGTGCCACCAGTGGGGGACAAAGCTCCTACGAGCAGTACTTC.

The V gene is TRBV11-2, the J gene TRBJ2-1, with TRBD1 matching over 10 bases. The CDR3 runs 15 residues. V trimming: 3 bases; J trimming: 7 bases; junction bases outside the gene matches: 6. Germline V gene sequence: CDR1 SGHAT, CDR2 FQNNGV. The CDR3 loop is CASSLDGTGVNEQFF. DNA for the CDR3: TGTGCCAGCAGCTTGGACGGGACAGGGGTAAATGAGCAGTTCTTC.

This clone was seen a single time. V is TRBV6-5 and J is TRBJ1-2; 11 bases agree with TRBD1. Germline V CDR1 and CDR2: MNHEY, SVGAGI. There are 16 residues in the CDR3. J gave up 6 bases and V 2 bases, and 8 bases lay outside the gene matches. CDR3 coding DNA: TGTGCCAGCAGTTACGCCGGGACAGGGGGTACGGATGGCTACACCTTC. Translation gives CASSYAGTGGTDGYTF.